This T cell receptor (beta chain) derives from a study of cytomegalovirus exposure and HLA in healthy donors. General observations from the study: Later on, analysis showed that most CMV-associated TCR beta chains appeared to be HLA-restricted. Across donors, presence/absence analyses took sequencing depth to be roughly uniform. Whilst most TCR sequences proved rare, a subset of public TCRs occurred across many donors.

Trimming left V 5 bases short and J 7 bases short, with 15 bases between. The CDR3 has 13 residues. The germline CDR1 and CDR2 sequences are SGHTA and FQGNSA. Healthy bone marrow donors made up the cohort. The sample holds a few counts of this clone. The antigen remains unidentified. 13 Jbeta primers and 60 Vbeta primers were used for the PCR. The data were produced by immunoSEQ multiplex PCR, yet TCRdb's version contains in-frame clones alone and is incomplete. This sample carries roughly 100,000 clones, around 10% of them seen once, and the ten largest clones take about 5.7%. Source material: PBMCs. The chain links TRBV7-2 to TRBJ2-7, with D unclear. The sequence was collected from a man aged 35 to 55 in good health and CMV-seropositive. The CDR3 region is CASSLRRLQEQYF. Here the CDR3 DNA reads TGTGCCAGCAGCCTACGGAGACTGCAGGAGCAGTACTTC.